Each of the 20 T cell receptor beta chains below was sequenced from the same sample in a study of cytomegalovirus exposure and HLA in healthy donors. This PCR relied on a set of 60 Vbeta primers and 13 Jbeta primers. Profiling relied on immunoSEQ multiplex PCR, and the TCRdb table lists in-frame clones only, not all of them. This sample has 80,000 to 130,000 clones; about 74% occur once, and the top ten carry about 4.5%. Sequenced sample: PBMCs. The receptors stem from a woman aged 18-29 years in good health and CMV-seropositive.

V is TRBV15 and J is TRBJ2-7, with 8 nucleotides matching TRBD1. The CDR3 has 16 residues. Germline values: CDR1 LNHNV, CDR2 YYDKDF (reference sequence). V lost 0 bases and J lost 4; bases outside the gene matches: 8. This chain's CDR3 is CATSRDLSWTGYEQYF. Here the CDR3 DNA reads TGTGCCACCAGCAGAGACCTCTCTTGGACAGGGTACGAGCAGTACTTC.

This clone was recorded a few times. The chain combines TRBV11-2 with TRBJ1-2; D not resolved. In germline, CDR1 is SGHAT, CDR2 FQNNGV. The CDR3 runs 14 residues. V dropped 1 base and J dropped 2 bases, with 8 bases sitting between them. CDR3 in amino acids: CASSLGRENYGYTF. In nucleotides, the CDR3 is TGTGCCAGCAGCTTAGGGAGGGAAAACTATGGCTACACCTTC.

The J gene is TRBJ2-5, the V gene TRBV11-2, with D unclear. The CDR3 is made up of 16 amino acids. Germline V gene lookup returns CDR1 SGHAT and CDR2 FQNNGV. The V and J ends lost 0 bases and 0 bases respectively, with 11 bases between them. The CDR3 reads CASSLDPGEDQETQYF. The CDR3, as DNA: TGTGCCAGCAGCTTAGATCCCGGAGAAGACCAAGAGACCCAGTACTTC. The whole variable domain, filled in from reference TRBV11-2 and TRBJ2-5, reads EAGVAQSPRYKIIEKRQSVAFWCNPISGHATLYWYQQILGQGPKLLIQFQNNGVVDDSQLPKDRFSAERLKGVDSTLKIQPAKLEDSAVYLCASSLDPGEDQETQYFGPGTRLLVL.

The chain is built from TRBV6-5 and TRBJ2-7, with D maybe TRBD1 (6 bases). The V gene lost 7 bases and the J gene lost 5 bases, with 18 bases spanning the gap. Germline CDR1 reads MNHEY; CDR2 reads SVGAGI. This CDR3 contains 14 residues. The CDR3 sequence is CASNHEQGRHEQYF. CDR3 nucleotides: TGTGCCAGCAACCACGAACAGGGTCGCCACGAGCAGTACTTC.

DNA of the CDR3: TGTGCCAGCAGCTCGGGACAGGGCGGGACCCAGTACTTC. Its translation: CASSSGQGGTQYF. This rearrangement joins TRBV7-8 to TRBJ2-5, with TRBD1 matching over 9 bases. Trimming at V came to 4 bases and at J to 7 bases, leaving 4 bases not matched to a gene. In germline, CDR1 is SGHVS, CDR2 FQNEAQ. This CDR3 has 13 residues. Full variable domain (rest looked up from reference TRBV7-8 and TRBJ2-5): GAGVSQSPRYKVAKRGQDVALRCDPISGHVSLFWYQQALGQGPEFLTYFQNEAQLDKSGLPSDRFFAERPEGSVSTLKIQRTQQEDSAVYLCASSSGQGGTQYFGPGTRLLVL.

V is TRBV5-8 and J is TRBJ1-5; D uncertain. The V gene lost 5 bases and the J gene lost 0 bases, with 12 bases spanning the gap. Germline CDR1 SGHTS, CDR2 YDEGEE. This CDR3 comprises 15 residues. Here the CDR3 reads CASRAEHYSNQPQHF. In nucleotides, the CDR3 is TGTGCCAGCAGAGCCGAGCACTATAGCAATCAGCCCCAGCATTTT. The variable domain in full, with the rest retrieved from reference TRBV5-8 and TRBJ1-5, is EAGVTQSPTHLIKTRGQQATLRCSPISGHTSVYWYQQALGLGLQFLLWYDEGEERNRGNFPPRFSGRQFPNYSSELNVNALELEDSALYLCASRAEHYSNQPQHFGDGTRLSIL.

This clone was seen a single time. The V gene is TRBV6-5, the J gene TRBJ2-5, with TRBD2 matching 8 bases. Germline CDR1 is MNHEY and CDR2 is SVGAGI. The V segment lost 0 bases and the J segment 1 base; nucleotides outside the gene matches: 4. This CDR3 spans 16 amino acids. As DNA, the CDR3 is TGTGCCAGCAGTTACTCGAGAGCGGGAGTCCAAGAGACCCAGTACTTC. As protein: CASSYSRAGVQETQYF.

This clone was seen once. The chain links TRBV7-2 to TRBJ2-2; D gene unclear. V shed 1 base and J shed 4 bases, with 10 bases lying between them. The germline V gene encodes CDR1 SGHTA and CDR2 FQGNSA. This CDR3 has 15 amino acids. The CDR3 DNA is TGTGCCAGCAGCTTAGAGTGGCGGATCACCGGGGAGCTGTTTTTT. This translates into CASSLEWRITGELFF. Together with reference TRBV7-2 and TRBJ2-2, the CDR3 gives the full variable domain: GAGVSQSPSNKVTEKGKDVELRCDPISGHTALYWYRQSLGQGLEFLIYFQGNSAPDKSGLPSDRFSAERTGGSVSTLTIQRTQQEDSAVYLCASSLEWRITGELFFGEGSRLTVL.

The chain combines TRBV4-1 with TRBJ2-1, with D possibly being TRBD2 (6 bases). CDR1 MGHRA and CDR2 YSYEKL come from the germline V gene. V was pared by 2 bases and J by 1 base, with 12 bases between. This CDR3 spans 16 amino acids. The DNA of the CDR3 is TGCGCCAGCAGCCAACCCCTGGGGACTTCCTACAATGAGCAGTTCTTC. Protein sequence: CASSQPLGTSYNEQFF.

The CDR3 DNA is TGTGCCAGCAGCACCGGGACAGGGGGCTTCTATGGCTACACCTTC. It is translated as CASSTGTGGFYGYTF. The chain combines TRBV7-9 with TRBJ1-2; 12 bases are a match to TRBD1. CDR3 length equals 15 residues. Germline V gene data show CDR1 as SEHNR and CDR2 as FQNEAQ (reference sequence). V lost 5 bases to trimming and J lost 4 bases; unmatched junction nucleotides: 5.

This chain joins TRBV7-9 and TRBJ2-3; D gene uncertain. Germline values: CDR1 SEHNR, CDR2 FQNEAQ (reference sequence). This CDR3 is 14 amino acids long. Trimming cost V 3 bases and J 2 bases, with 9 bases left between them. The CDR3 DNA reads TGTGCCAGCAGCTTTACCACACACACAGATACGCAGTATTTT. Protein: CASSFTTHTDTQYF.

The CDR3 protein is CASRKQGAGANVLTF. The CDR3 region has the DNA TGTGCCAGCAGGAAACAGGGGGCCGGGGCCAACGTCCTGACTTTC. The rearrangement uses TRBV21-1 and TRBJ2-6; no DNA check was done on the table's D call, TRBD1. TRBV21-1 is a listed pseudogene. This CDR3 is built from 15 residues.

The gene calls are TRBV6-5 and TRBJ2-3; 8 bases are shared with TRBD2. The CDR3 extends over 14 amino acids. CDR1 and CDR2 (germline): MNHEY, SVGAGI. The trim removed 6 bases at V and 4 bases at J, leaving 6 bases unmatched. As DNA, the CDR3 is TGTGCCAGCAGCCAGCGGGAGCGGCCAGATACGCAGTATTTT. As protein: CASSQRERPDTQYF.

The chain has TRBV5-3 and TRBJ1-2; 8 bases fit TRBD1. TRBV5-3 is identified as an open reading frame with a role that is uncertain. With V trimmed by 10 bases and J by 6 bases, 20 bases remained unmatched. CDR3 length: 16 amino acids. The CDR3 bases are TGTGCCGGCGACAGGGGTCCCCTTAGGACCGGCCATGGCTACACCTTC. It translates to CAGDRGPLRTGHGYTF.

The chain combines TRBV28 with TRBJ1-5, with D possibly TRBD1 on 5 matching bases. The CDR3 has 14 amino acids. V shed 3 bases and J shed 7 bases, with 13 bases lying between them. Germline-derived CDR1 and CDR2 are MDHEN and SYDVKM. CDR3 nucleotide sequence: TGTGCCAGCAGTTTGGGCGGGGGGTACCAGCCCCAGCATTTT. Protein product: CASSLGGGYQPQHF.

The chain has TRBV10-1 and TRBJ2-7; tentatively, D is TRBD2 (6 bases). V gave up 9 bases and J gave up 1 base, with 16 bases separating them. CDR3 length: 14 amino acids. Germline assignment: CDR1 WNHNN and CDR2 SYGVQD (reference sequence). DNA of the CDR3: TGCGCCAGACGGGGGAGGTTGGTTTCCTACGAGCAGTACTTC. As protein: CARRGRLVSYEQYF.

This clone appeared a single time. This sequence joins TRBV14 and TRBJ2-1; D is uncertain. The CDR3 consists of 12 residues. Germline V gene sequence: CDR1 SGHDN, CDR2 FVKESK. V lost 4 bases to trimming and J lost 8 bases, with 9 bases between them. For the CDR3, the DNA is TGTGCCAGCAGCCTGGCCCATTATGAGCAGTTCTTC. Protein: CASSLAHYEQFF.

This clone has just one count. The rearrangement links TRBV19 to TRBJ2-2; the match to TRBD1 covers 8 bases. The V segment lost 6 bases and the J segment 0 bases; nucleotides outside the gene matches: 3. The CDR3 has 15 residues. Germline CDR1 reads LNHDA; CDR2 reads SQIVND (reference sequence). The CDR3 DNA reads TGTGCCAGTAGCCAGGGACAGGCGAACACCGGGGAGCTGTTTTTT. It translates to CASSQGQANTGELFF.

This chain connects TRBV6-1 to TRBJ1-4, with unresolved D. Trimming removed 1 base from V and 5 bases from J, with 5 bases in between. The CDR3 consists of 13 residues. CDR1 is MNHNS, CDR2 SASEGT, per germline. In DNA, the CDR3 is TGTGCCAGCAGTGAAGGGCCAAATGAAAAACTGTTTTTT. Translating gives CASSEGPNEKLFF.

This clone came up a few times. V and J are TRBV2 and TRBJ1-5; TRBD1 matches 11 bases. This CDR3 is built from 18 residues. Germline assignment: CDR1 SNHLY and CDR2 FYNNEI. Trimming cost V 3 bases and J 1 base; bases outside gene matches: 8. For the CDR3, the DNA is TGTGCCAGCAGTGATGCGGGACAGGGGGATTACAGCAATCAGCCCCAGCATTTT. Its protein is CASSDAGQGDYSNQPQHF.